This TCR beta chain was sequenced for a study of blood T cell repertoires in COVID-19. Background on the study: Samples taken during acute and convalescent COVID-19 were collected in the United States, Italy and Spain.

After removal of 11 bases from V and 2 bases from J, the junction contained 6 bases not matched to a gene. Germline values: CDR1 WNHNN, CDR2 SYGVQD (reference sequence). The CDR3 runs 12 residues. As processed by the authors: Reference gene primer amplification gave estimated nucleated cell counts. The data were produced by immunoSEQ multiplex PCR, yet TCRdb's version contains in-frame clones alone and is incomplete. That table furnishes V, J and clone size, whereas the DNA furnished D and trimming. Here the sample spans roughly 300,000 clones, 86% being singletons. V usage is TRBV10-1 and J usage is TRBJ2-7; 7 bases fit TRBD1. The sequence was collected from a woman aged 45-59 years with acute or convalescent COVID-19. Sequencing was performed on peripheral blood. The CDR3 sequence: CAVEGQTYEQYF. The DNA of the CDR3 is TGCGCCGTAGAGGGACAGACCTACGAGCAGTACTTC.